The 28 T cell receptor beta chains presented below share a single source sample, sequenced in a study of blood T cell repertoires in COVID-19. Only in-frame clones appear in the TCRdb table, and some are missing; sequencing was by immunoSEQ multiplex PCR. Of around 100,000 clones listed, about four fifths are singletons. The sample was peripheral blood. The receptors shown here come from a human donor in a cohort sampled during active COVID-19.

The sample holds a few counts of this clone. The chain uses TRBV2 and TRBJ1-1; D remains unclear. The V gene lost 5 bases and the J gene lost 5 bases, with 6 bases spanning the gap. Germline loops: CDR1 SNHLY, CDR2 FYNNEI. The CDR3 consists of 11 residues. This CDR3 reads CASSKSTEAFF. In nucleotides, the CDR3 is TGTGCCAGCAGTAAATCGACTGAAGCTTTCTTT.

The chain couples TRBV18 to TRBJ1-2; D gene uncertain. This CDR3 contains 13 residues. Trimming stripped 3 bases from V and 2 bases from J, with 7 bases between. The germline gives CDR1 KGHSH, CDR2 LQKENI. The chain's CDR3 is CASSPVSNYGYTF. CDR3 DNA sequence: TGTGCCAGCTCACCCGTAAGCAACTATGGCTACACCTTC. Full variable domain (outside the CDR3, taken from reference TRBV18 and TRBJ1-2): NAGVMQNPRHLVRRRGQEARLRCSPMKGHSHVYWYRQLPEEGLKFMVYLQKENIIDESGMPKERFSAEFPKEGPSILRIQQVVRGDSAAYFCASSPVSNYGYTFGSGTRLTVV.

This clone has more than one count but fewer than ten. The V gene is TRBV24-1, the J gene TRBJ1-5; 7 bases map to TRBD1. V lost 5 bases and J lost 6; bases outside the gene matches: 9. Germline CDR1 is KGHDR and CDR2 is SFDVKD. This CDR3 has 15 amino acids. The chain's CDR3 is CATSAPKGGSQPQHF. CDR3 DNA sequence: TGTGCCACCAGTGCCCCAAAAGGGGGCAGTCAGCCCCAGCATTTT.

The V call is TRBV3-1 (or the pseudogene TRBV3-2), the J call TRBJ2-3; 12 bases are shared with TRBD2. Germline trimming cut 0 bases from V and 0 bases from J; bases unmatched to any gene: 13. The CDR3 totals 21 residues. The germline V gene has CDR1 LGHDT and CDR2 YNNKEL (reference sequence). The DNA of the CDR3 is TGTGCCAGCAGCCAAGATATGGCTAGCGGGAGGGCCATAAAAAGCACAGATACGCAGTATTTT. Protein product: CASSQDMASGRAIKSTDTQYF.

CDR3 sequence (DNA): TGTGCCAGTACGGCCGGGAGGACAGGGGTACGGAGGGAGCTGTTTTTT. It codes for CASTAGRTGVRRELFF. V and J are TRBV19 and TRBJ2-2, with 9 bases fitting TRBD1. The CDR3 totals 16 residues. The V gene's germline CDR1 is LNHDA and CDR2 SQIVND (reference sequence). The ends lost 7 bases at V and 9 bases at J; junction bases unmatched: 15.

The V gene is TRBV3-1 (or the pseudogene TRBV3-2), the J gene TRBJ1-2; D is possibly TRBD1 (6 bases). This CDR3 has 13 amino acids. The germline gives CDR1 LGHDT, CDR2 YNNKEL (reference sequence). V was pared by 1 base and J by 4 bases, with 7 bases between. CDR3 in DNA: TGTGCCAGCAGCCAAGGACAGGTCTATGGCTACACCTTC. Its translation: CASSQGQVYGYTF.

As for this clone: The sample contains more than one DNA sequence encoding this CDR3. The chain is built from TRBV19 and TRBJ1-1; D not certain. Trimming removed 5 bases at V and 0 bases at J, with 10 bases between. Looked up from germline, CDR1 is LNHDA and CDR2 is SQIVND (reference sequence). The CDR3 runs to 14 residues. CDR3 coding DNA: TGTGCCAGTAGTCCTCAGACTGTGAACACTGAAGCTTTCTTT. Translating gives CASSPQTVNTEAFF.

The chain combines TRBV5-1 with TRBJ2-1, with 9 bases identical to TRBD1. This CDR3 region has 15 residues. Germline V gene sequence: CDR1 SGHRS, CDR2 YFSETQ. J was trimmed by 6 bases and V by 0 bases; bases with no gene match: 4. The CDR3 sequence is CASSLVGQGTNEQFF. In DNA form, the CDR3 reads TGCGCCAGCAGCTTGGTGGGACAGGGTACCAATGAGCAGTTCTTC.

CDR3 sequence (DNA): TGTGCCAGCAGCTTAATTCAGGACACCATATATTTT. It translates to CASSLIQDTIYF. The chain joins TRBV7-9 to TRBJ1-3; D not resolved. Germline lookup yields CDR1 SEHNR and CDR2 FQNEAQ (reference sequence). The CDR3 spans 12 residues. Trimming took off 2 bases at V and 8 bases at J, with 7 bases between the two ends.

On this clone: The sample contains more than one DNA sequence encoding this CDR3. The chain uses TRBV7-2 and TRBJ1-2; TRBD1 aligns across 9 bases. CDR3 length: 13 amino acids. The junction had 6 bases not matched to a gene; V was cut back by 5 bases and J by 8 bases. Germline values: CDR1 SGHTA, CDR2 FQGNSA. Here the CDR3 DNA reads TGTGCCAGCAGCCCTGGGACAGGGTGGGGCTACACCTTC. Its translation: CASSPGTGWGYTF.

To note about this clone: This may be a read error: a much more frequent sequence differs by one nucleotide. This CDR3 reads CASSDAVNTEAFF. CDR3 nucleotide sequence: TGTGCCAGCAGTGACGCGGTGAACACTGAAGCTTTCTTT. The V gene is TRBV28, the J gene TRBJ1-1; D ambiguous. Between the trimmed V and J ends, which lost 5 bases and 0 bases, there was a span of 7 bases. The germline CDR1 and CDR2 sequences are MDHEN and SYDVKM. There are 13 residues in the CDR3.

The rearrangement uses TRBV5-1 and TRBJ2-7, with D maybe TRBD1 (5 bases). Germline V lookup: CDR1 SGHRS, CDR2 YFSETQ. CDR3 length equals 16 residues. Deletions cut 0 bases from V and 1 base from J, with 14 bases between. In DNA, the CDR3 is TGCGCCAGCAGCTTGGGTGGACATAGGGTTTCCTACGAGCAGTACTTC. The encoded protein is CASSLGGHRVSYEQYF. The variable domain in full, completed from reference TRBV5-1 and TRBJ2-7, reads KAGVTQTPRYLIKTRGQQVTLSCSPISGHRSVSWYQQTPGQGLQFLFEYFSETQRNKGNFPGRFSGRQFSNSRSEMNVSTLELGDSALYLCASSLGGHRVSYEQYFGPGTRLTVT.

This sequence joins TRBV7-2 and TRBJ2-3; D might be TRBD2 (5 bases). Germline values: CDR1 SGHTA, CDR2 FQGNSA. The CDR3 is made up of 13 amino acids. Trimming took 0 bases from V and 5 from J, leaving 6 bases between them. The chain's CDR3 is CASSLALGDTQYF. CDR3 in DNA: TGTGCCAGCAGCTTAGCACTAGGAGATACGCAGTATTTT.

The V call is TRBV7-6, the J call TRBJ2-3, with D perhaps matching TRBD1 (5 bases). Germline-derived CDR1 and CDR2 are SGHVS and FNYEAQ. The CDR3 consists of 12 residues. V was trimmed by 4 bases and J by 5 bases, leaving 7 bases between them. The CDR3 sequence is CASSSQGDTQYF. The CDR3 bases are TGTGCCAGCAGCTCCCAGGGAGATACGCAGTATTTT.

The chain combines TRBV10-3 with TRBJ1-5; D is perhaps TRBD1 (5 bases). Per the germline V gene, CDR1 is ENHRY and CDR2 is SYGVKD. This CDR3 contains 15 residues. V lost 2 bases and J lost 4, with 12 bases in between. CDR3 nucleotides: TGTGCCATCAGTGAGCTGGACACCCGAAATCAGCCCCAGCATTTT. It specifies CAISELDTRNQPQHF.

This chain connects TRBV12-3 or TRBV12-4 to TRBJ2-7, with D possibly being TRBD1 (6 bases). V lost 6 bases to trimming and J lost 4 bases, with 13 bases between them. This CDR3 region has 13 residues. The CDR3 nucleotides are TGTGCCAGCAGCCAGAAACAGGGTTACGAGCAGTACTTC. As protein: CASSQKQGYEQYF.

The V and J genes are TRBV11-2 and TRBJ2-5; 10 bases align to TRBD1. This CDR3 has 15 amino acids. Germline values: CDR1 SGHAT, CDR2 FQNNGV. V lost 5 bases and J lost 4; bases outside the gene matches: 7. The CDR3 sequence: CASSPRTGGGETQYF. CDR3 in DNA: TGTGCCAGCAGCCCCCGGACAGGGGGGGGAGAGACCCAGTACTTC.

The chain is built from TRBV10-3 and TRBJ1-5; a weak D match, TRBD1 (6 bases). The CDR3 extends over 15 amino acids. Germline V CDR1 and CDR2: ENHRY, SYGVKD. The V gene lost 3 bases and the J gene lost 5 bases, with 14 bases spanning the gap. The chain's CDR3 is CAISEGGGGYQPQHF. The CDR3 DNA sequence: TGTGCCATCAGTGAAGGGGGGGGAGGGTATCAGCCCCAGCATTTT.

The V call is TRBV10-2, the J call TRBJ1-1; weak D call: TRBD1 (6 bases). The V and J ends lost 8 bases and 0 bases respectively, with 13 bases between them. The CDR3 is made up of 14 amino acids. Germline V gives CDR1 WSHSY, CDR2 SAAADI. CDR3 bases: TGCGCCAGCGCAGAGCCAGGGGTGAACACTGAAGCTTTCTTT. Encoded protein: CASAEPGVNTEAFF.

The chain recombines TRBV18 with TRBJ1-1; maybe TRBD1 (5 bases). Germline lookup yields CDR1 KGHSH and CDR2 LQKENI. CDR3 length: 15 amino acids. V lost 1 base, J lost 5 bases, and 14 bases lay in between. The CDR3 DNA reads TGTGCCAGCTCACCACTGGGTGCGGGGGGGACTGAAGCTTTCTTT. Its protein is CASSPLGAGGTEAFF.

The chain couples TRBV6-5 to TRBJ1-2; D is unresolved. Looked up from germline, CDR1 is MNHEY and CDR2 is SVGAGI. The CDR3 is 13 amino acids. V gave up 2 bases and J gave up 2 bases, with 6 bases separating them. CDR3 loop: CASSYGQNYGYTF. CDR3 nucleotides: TGTGCCAGCAGTTACGGCCAGAACTATGGCTACACCTTC.

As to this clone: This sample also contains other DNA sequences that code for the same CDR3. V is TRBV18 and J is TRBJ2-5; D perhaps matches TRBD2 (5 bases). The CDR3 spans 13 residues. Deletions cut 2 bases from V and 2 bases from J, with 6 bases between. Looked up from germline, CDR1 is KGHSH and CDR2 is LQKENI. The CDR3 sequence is CASSPGLQETQYF. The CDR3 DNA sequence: TGTGCCAGCTCACCAGGACTGCAAGAGACCCAGTACTTC.

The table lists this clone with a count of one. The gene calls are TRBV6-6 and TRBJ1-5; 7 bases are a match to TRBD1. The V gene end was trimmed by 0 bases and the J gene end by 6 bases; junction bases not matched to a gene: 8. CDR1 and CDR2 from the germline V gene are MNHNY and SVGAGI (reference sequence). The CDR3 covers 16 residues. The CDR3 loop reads CASSYSAGGGGQPQHF. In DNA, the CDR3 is TGTGCCAGCAGTTACTCGGCGGGAGGGGGCGGTCAGCCCCAGCATTTT.

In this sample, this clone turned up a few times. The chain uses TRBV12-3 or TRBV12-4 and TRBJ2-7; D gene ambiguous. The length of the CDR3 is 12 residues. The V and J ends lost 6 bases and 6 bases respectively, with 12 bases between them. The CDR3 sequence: CASRIQRGEQYF. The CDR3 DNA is TGTGCCAGCAGGATCCAGAGAGGCGAGCAGTACTTC.

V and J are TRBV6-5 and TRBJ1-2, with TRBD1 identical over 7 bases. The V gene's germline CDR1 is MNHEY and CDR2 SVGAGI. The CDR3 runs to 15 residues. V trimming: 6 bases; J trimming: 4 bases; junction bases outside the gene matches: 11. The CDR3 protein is CASRSRPGQSYGYTF. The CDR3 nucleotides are TGTGCCAGCAGATCCAGACCGGGACAGTCCTATGGCTACACCTTC.

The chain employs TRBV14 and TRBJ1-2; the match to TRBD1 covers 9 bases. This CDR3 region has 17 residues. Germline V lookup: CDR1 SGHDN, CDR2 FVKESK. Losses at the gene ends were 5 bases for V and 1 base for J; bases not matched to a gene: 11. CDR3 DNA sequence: TGTGCCAGCAGCGCCCTCGGGACAGGGAGCTATAACTATGGCTACACCTTC. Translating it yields CASSALGTGSYNYGYTF.

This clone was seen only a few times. CDR3 coding DNA: TGTGCCAGCAGTTACGAACCGGACAGCTACGAGCAGTACTTC. It yields the protein CASSYEPDSYEQYF. The chain has TRBV6-5 and TRBJ2-7, with D maybe TRBD1 (6 bases). The CDR3 is made up of 14 amino acids. Trimming shortened V by 2 bases and J by 3 bases, and 11 bases separated the two germline ends. The germline V gene has CDR1 MNHEY and CDR2 SVGAGI.

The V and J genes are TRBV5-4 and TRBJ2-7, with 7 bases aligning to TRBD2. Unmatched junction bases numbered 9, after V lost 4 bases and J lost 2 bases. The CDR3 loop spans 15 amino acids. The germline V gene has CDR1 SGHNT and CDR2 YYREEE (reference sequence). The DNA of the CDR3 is TGTGCCAGCAGCCCCGGGACGGGAGGAACCTACGAGCAGTACTTC. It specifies CASSPGTGGTYEQYF.